This T cell receptor beta chain is from a study of T cells in Graves' hyperthyroidism and ophthalmopathy. This clonotype was recorded at least ten times. Antigen unknown. Broader study findings: The blood repertoire included most of the expanded thyroid clonotypes above 0.001. Median prediction lead before ophthalmopathy onset was around 7 months with the model.

Diagnosis rested on symptoms, serum thyroxine and TRAb, thyroid ultrasound, and orbital computed tomography. What was amplified from RNA transcripts were TCR beta CDR3 regions. The TCR CDR3 was amplified in a first-round RT-PCR using the HTBI primer set. TCRdb analysed the multiplex PCR reads with MiXCR anew, one entry per CDR3 protein. The sample includes approximately 640,000 distinct CDR3 sequences, around 15% of them seen just once. Germline values: CDR1 SGHTA, CDR2 FQGNSA. The CDR3 length is 15 residues. V shed 0 bases and J shed 4 bases, with 11 bases lying between them. The sequence was collected from a woman in her 30s with Graves' hyperthyroidism. Sequencing was done on a sample of blood. The V gene is TRBV7-2, the J gene TRBJ2-3; D remains unclear. The CDR3 is CASSLARSLADTQYF. The CDR3 coding sequence is TGTGCCAGCAGCTTAGCGAGGTCCTTGGCAGATACGCAGTATTTT.